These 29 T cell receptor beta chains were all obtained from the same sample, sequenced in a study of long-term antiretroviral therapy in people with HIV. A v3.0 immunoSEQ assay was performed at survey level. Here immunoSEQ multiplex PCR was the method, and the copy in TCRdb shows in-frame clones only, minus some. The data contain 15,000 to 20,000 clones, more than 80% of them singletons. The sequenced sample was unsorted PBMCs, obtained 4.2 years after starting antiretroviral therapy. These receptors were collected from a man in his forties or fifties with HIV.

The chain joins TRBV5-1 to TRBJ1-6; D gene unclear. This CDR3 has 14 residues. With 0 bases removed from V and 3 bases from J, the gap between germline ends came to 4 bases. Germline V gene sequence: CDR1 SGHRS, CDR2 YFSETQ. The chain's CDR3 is CASSLGDYNSPLHF. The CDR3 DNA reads TGCGCCAGCAGCTTGGGGGACTATAATTCACCCCTCCACTTT. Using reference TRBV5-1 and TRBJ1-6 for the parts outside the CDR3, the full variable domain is KAGVTQTPRYLIKTRGQQVTLSCSPISGHRSVSWYQQTPGQGLQFLFEYFSETQRNKGNFPGRFSGRQFSNSRSEMNVSTLELGDSALYLCASSLGDYNSPLHFGNGTRLTVT.

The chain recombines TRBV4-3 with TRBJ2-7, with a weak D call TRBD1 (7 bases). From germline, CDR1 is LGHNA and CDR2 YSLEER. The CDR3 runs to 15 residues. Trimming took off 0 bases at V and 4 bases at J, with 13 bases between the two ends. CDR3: CASSQERDRTYEQYF. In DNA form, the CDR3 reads TGCGCCAGCAGCCAAGAGCGGGACAGAACGTACGAGCAGTACTTC.

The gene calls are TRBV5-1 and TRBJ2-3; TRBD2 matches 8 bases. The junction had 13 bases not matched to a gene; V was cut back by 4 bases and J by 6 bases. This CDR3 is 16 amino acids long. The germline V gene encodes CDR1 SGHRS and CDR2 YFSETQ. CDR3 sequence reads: CASSPRLSGVRDTQYF. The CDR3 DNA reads TGCGCCAGCAGCCCGAGGCTTAGCGGGGTTCGTGATACGCAGTATTTT. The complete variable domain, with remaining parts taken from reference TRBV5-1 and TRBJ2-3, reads KAGVTQTPRYLIKTRGQQVTLSCSPISGHRSVSWYQQTPGQGLQFLFEYFSETQRNKGNFPGRFSGRQFSNSRSEMNVSTLELGDSALYLCASSPRLSGVRDTQYFGPGTRLTVL.

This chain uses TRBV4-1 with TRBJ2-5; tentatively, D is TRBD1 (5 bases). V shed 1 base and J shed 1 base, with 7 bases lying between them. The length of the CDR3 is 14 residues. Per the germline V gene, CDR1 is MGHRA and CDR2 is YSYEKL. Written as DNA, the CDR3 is TGCGCCAGCAGCCAAGTGGACACCCAAGAGACCCAGTACTTC. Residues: CASSQVDTQETQYF.

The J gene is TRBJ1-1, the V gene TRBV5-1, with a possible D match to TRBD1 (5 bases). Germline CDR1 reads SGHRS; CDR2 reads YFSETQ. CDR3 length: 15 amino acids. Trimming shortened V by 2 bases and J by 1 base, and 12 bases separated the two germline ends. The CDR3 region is CASSFLTAQNTEAFF. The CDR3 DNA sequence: TGCGCCAGCAGCTTTTTGACAGCCCAGAACACTGAAGCTTTCTTT.

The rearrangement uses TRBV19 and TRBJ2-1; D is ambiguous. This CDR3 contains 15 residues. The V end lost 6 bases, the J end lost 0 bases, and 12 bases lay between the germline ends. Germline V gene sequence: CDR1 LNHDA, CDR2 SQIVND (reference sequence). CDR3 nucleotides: TGTGCCAGTAGCCCCGGCCGGAGCTCCTACAATGAGCAGTTCTTC. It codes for CASSPGRSSYNEQFF.

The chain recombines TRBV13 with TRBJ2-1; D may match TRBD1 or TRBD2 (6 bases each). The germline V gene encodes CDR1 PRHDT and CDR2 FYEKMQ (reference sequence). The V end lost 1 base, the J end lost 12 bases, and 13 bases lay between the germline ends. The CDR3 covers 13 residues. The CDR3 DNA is TGTGCCAGCAGCTTAGAAGTGGGGGGCGTGCAGTTCTTC. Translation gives CASSLEVGGVQFF.

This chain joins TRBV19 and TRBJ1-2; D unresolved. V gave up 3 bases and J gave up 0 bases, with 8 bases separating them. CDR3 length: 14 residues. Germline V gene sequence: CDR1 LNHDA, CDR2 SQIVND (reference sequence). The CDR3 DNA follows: TGTGCCAGTAGTATCGCCGGGTCTAACTATGGCTACACCTTC. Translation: CASSIAGSNYGYTF.

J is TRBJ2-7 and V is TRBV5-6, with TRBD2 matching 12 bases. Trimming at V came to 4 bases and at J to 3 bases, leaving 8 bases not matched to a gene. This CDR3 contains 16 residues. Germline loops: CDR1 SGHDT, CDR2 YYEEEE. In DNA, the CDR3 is TGTGCCAGCAGCGCCGGACTAGCGGGGAGTAACTACGAGCAGTACTTC. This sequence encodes CASSAGLAGSNYEQYF.

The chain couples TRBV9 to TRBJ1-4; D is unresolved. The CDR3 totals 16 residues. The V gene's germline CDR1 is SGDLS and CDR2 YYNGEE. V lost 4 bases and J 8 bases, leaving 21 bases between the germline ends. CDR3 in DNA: TGTGCCAGCAGCCCCCACCACACCCCGGCGAGCGAAAAACTGTTTTTT. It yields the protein CASSPHHTPASEKLFF.

The CDR3 bases are TGTGCCAGTAGTATGGGCACACCTAGCAATCAGCCCCAGCATTTT. Residues: CASSMGTPSNQPQHF. The rearrangement uses TRBV19 and TRBJ1-5; D gene ambiguous. Germline V gene sequence: CDR1 LNHDA, CDR2 SQIVND (reference sequence). The length of the CDR3 is 15 residues. V shed 3 bases and J shed 0 bases, with 9 bases lying between them. The full variable domain, in which reference TRBV19 and TRBJ1-5 provide the parts outside the CDR3, is DGGITQSPKYLFRKEGQNVTLSCEQNLNHDAMYWYRQDPGQGLRLIYYSQIVNDFQKGDIAEGYSVSREKKESFPLTVTSAQKNPTAFYLCASSMGTPSNQPQHFGDGTRLSIL.

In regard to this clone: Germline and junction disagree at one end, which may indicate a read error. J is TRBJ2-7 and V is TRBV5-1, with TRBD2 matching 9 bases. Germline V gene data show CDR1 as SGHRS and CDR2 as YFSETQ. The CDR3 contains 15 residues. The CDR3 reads CASSISGTSSDEQYF. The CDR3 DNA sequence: TGCGCCAGCAGTATTTCCGGGACTAGCTCCGACGAGCAGTACTTC.

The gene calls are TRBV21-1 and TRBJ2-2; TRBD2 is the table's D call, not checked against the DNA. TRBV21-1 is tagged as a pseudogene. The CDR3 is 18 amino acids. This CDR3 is CASSTGLAGVWDTGELFF. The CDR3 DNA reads TGTGCCAGCAGCACGGGACTAGCGGGGGTTTGGGACACCGGGGAGCTGTTTTTT.

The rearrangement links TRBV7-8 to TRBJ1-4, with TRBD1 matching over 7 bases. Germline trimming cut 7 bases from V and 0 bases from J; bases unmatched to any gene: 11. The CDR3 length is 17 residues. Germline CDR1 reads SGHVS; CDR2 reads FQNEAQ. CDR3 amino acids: CASTDETGDATNEKLFF. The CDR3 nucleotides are TGTGCCAGCACCGACGAAACAGGGGACGCAACTAATGAAAAACTGTTTTTT.

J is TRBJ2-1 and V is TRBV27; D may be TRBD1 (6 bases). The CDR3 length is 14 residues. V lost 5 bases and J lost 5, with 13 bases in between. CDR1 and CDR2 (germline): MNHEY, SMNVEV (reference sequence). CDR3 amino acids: CASSLLTGNNEQFF. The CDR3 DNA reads TGTGCCAGCAGTCTCTTGACAGGAAACAATGAGCAGTTCTTC.

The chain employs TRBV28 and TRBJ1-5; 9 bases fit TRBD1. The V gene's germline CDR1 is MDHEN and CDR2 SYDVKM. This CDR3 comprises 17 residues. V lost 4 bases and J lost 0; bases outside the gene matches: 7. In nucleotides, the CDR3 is TGTGCCAGCAGTTCCCCGGGACAGGGTGGTAGCAATCAGCCCCAGCATTTT. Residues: CASSSPGQGGSNQPQHF.

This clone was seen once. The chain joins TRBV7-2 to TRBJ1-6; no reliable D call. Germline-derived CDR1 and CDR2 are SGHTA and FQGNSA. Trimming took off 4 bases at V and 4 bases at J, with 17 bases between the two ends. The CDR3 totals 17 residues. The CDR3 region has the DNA TGTGCCAGCAGCTCTATACCCGTCTGGCTGTATAATTCACCCCTCCACTTT. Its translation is CASSSIPVWLYNSPLHF.

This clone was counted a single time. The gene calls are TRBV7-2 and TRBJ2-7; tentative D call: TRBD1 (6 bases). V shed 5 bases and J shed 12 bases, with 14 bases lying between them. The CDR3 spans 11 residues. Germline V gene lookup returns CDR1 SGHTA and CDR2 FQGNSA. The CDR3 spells CASSEGGNWYF. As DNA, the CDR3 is TGTGCCAGCAGCGAAGGGGGAAACTGGTACTTC. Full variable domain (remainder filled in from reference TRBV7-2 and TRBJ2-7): GAGVSQSPSNKVTEKGKDVELRCDPISGHTALYWYRQSLGQGLEFLIYFQGNSAPDKSGLPSDRFSAERTGGSVSTLTIQRTQQEDSAVYLCASSEGGNWYFGPGTRLTVT.

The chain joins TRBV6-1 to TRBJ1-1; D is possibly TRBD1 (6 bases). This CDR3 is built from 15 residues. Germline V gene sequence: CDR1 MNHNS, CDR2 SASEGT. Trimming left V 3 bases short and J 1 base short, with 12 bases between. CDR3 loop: CASSDPRGRNTEAFF. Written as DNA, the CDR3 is TGTGCCAGCAGTGACCCCAGGGGCCGGAACACTGAAGCTTTCTTT.

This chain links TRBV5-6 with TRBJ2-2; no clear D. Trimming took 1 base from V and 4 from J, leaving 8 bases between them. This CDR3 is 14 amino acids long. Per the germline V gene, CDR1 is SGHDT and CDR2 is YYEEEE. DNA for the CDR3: TGTGCCAGCAGCTTGTTCGGCCGCACCGGGGAGCTGTTTTTT. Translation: CASSLFGRTGELFF. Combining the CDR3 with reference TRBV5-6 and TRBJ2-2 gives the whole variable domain DAGVTQSPTHLIKTRGQQVTLRCSPKSGHDTVSWYQQALGQGPQFIFQYYEEEERQRGNFPDRFSGHQFPNYSSELNVNALLLGDSALYLCASSLFGRTGELFFGEGSRLTVL.

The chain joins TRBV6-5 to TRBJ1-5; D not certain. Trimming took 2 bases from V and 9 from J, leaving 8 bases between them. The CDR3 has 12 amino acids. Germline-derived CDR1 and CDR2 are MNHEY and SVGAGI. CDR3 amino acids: CASSYQPPPQHF. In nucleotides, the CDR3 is TGTGCCAGCAGTTACCAACCCCCGCCCCAGCATTTT.

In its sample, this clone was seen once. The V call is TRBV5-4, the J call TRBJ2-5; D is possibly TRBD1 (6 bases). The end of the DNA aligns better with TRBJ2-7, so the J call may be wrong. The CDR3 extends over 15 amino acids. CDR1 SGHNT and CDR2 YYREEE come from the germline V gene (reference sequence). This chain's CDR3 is CASSGWTDTSYEQYF. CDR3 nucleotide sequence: TGTGCCAGCAGCGGGTGGACAGATACCTCCTACGAGCAGTACTTC.

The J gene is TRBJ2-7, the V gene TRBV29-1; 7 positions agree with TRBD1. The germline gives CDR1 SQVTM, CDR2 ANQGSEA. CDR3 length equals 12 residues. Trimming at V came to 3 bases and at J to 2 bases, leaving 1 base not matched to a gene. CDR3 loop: CSVEGQPYEQYF. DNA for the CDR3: TGCAGCGTTGAGGGACAGCCCTACGAGCAGTACTTC.

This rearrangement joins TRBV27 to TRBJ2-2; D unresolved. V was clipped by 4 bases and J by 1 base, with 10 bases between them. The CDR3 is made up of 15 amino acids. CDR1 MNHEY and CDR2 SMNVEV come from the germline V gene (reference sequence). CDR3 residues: CASSSFPVNTGELFF. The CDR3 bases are TGTGCCAGCAGTTCCTTCCCGGTGAACACCGGGGAGCTGTTTTTT.

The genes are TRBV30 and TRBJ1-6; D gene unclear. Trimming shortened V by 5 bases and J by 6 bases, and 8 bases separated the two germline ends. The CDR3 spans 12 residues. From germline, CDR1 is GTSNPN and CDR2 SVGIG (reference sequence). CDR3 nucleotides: TGTGCCTGGGGGATCCTTAATTCACCCCTCCACTTT. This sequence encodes CAWGILNSPLHF.

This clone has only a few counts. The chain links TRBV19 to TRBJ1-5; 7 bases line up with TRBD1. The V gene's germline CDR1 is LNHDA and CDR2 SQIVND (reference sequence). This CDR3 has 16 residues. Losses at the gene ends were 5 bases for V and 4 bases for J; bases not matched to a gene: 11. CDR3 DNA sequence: TGTGCCAGTAGTCCGACAGGGTCGGGCAGGAATCAGCCCCAGCATTTT. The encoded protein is CASSPTGSGRNQPQHF.

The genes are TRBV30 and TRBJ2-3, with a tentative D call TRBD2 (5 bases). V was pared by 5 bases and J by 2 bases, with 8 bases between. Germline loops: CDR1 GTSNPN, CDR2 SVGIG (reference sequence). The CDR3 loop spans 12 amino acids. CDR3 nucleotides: TGTGCCTGGGGGGAGCACACAGATACGCAGTATTTT. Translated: CAWGEHTDTQYF.

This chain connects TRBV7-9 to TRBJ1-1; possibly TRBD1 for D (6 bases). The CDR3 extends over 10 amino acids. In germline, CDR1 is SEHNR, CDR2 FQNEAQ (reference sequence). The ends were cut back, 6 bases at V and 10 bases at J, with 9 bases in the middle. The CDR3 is CASSKGGAFF. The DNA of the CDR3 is TGTGCCAGCAGTAAGGGGGGAGCTTTCTTT.

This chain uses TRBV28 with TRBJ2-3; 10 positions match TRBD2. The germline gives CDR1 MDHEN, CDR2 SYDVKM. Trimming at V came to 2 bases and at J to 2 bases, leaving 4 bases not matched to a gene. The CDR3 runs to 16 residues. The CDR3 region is CASSLPSGGFTDTQYF. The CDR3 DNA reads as TGTGCCAGCAGTTTACCTAGCGGGGGATTCACAGATACGCAGTATTTT.